A selection of T cell receptor beta chains follows, all from one sample in a study of identical twins. TCRdb analysed the 5' RACE reads with MiXCR anew, one entry per CDR3 protein. Counted here are more than 400,000 distinct CDR3 sequences, 12% to 15% occurring once; the ten biggest clones make up nearly 0.45%. These data were likewise used in another study, on yellow fever vaccine responses in identical twins.

The source material was CD4+ T cells sorted from blood. The source is a woman aged 18-29 years in good health. The CDR3 runs from the conserved cysteine through the conserved F or W. Fields, in order: clone size, V gene, J gene, D gene, CDR3 DNA, CDR3 protein. D genes are given only for firm matches. Clone size, where shown, is once, few, many, or a class for clones that have expanded.

>few|TRBV18|TRBJ2-4|NA
TGTGCCAGCTCACCACTCCGACAAGGGGACATTCAGTACTTC
CASSPLRQGDIQYF
>NA|TRBV3-1|TRBJ2-2|NA
TGTGCCAGCAGCCAGCTCCAGTCCGGCACCGGGGAGCTGTTTTTT
CASSQLQSGTGELFF
>NA|TRBV11-3|TRBJ2-1|TRBD1
TGTGCCAGCAGCTTAGTTGGGACAGGGCAAACGGGTGAGCAGTTCTTC
CASSLVGTGQTGEQFF
>NA|TRBV7-9|TRBJ2-3|TRBD1
TGTGCCAGCAGCAGATCAGGGGGCAGTTTTTCGGATACGCAGTATTTT
CASSRSGGSFSDTQYF
>NA|TRBV10-2|TRBJ1-1|NA
TGCGCCAGCAGTGAGCAGGATAGGACTGAAGCTTTCTTT
CASSEQDRTEAFF
>few|TRBV11-2|TRBJ2-3|NA
TGTGCCAGCAGCTTCATAACGGGCGGGGCGAGCACAGATACGCAGTATTTT
CASSFITGGASTDTQYF
>NA|TRBV12-3/TRBV12-4|TRBJ2-3|NA
TGTGCCAGCAGTGTCGGGGGAGATACGCAGTATTTT
CASSVGGDTQYF
>few|TRBV28|TRBJ2-7|NA
TGTGCCAGCCGAAGCCACCAGCTCTACGAGCAGTACTTC
CASRSHQLYEQYF
>NA|TRBV29-1|TRBJ1-4|NA
TGCAGCGTTGGGGGGGGGCTTTCTAATGAAAAACTGTTTTTT
CSVGGGLSNEKLFF
>few|TRBV12-3/TRBV12-4|TRBJ2-3|NA
TGTGCCAGCAGTAGTACGGTTCGGGGGACAGATACGCAGTATTTT
CASSSTVRGTDTQYF
>NA|TRBV9|TRBJ2-3|NA
TGTGCCAGCAGCGTAGAAGCCACAGATACGCAGTATTTT
CASSVEATDTQYF
>many|TRBV4-1|TRBJ1-5|NA
TGCGCCAGCAGCACTACAGGGTTCAATCAGCCCCAGCATTTT
CASSTTGFNQPQHF
>few|TRBV5-1|TRBJ1-1|NA
TGCGCCAGCACCCTGGTCCCGGAGGCCACTGAAGCTTTCTTT
CASTLVPEATEAFF
>NA|TRBV12-3/TRBV12-4|TRBJ1-5|NA
TGTGCCAGCAGTTTTAGGGCTGTCAATCAGCCCCAGCATTTT
CASSFRAVNQPQHF
>NA|TRBV7-3|TRBJ2-1|TRBD2
TGTGCCAGCAGCTCAAACCCGGGACTAGCGGGCTCCTACAATGAGCAGTTCTTC
CASSSNPGLAGSYNEQFF
>few|TRBV19|TRBJ2-5|NA
TGTGCCAGTAGTAAAACAGGGTTGGAGACCCAGTACTTC
CASSKTGLETQYF
>NA|TRBV29-1|TRBJ2-1|NA
TGCAGCGCCCCCCCGGACTATACTTCCTACAATGAGCAGTTCTTC
CSAPPDYTSYNEQFF
>NA|TRBV27|TRBJ1-6|NA
TGTGCCAGCAGTCTCCAGACGGTGAATAATTCACCCCTCCACTTT
CASSLQTVNNSPLHF
>NA|TRBV6-2/TRBV6-3|TRBJ2-1|TRBD2
TGTGCCAGCAGTTACTCGACTAACCTGGGACTAGCGGGGGGGAAAAACTACAATGAGCAGTTCTTC
CASSYSTNLGLAGGKNYNEQFF
>NA|TRBV7-2|TRBJ2-1|NA
TGTGCCAGCAGCTTAGGAGGACAACCAGCACATGAGCAGTTCTTC
CASSLGGQPAHEQFF
>NA|TRBV12-3/TRBV12-4|TRBJ2-1|NA
TGTGCCAGCAGTTTTTTGGGGCGGGACTACAATGAGCAGTTCTTC
CASSFLGRDYNEQFF
>few|TRBV12-3/TRBV12-4|TRBJ2-1|TRBD2
TGTGCCAGCAGTTTTGGGACTAGCGGGAGTATCAGTGAGCAGTTCTTC
CASSFGTSGSISEQFF
>NA|TRBV12-3/TRBV12-4|TRBJ2-7|NA
TGTGCCAGCAGTTCCCCGAGGAGTTACTCCTACGAGCAGTACTTC
CASSSPRSYSYEQYF
>NA|TRBV10-1|TRBJ2-5|TRBD1
TGCGCCAGCAGTGAGTCGACGACAGGGGGACAGACCCAGTACTTC
CASSESTTGGQTQYF
>NA|TRBV6-1|TRBJ2-1|NA
TGTGCCAGCACCAAGGGGGAAGGGCCAAGCTCCTACAATGAGCAGTTCTTC
CASTKGEGPSSYNEQFF
>few|TRBV4-1|TRBJ1-5|NA
TGCGCCAGCAGCCAAGAGATGGGGTGGGGGGGTGGCAATCAGCCCCAGCATTTT
CASSQEMGWGGGNQPQHF
>many|TRBV7-2|TRBJ2-1|TRBD2
TGCGCCAGCAGCTTAGCGGGGGTAGCCTACAATGAGCAGTTCTTC
CASSLAGVAYNEQFF
>NA|TRBV7-9|TRBJ2-3|NA
TGTGCCAGCAGCCCATTGCGGGATACGCAGTATTTT
CASSPLRDTQYF
>few|TRBV7-6|TRBJ2-3|TRBD2
TGTGCCAGCAGCCAACTAGCGGGGACGACAGATACGCAGTATTTT
CASSQLAGTTDTQYF
>many|TRBV12-3/TRBV12-4|TRBJ1-3|NA
TGTGCCAGCAGCCTTGGACAGCCAAACACCATATATTTT
CASSLGQPNTIYF
>NA|TRBV28|TRBJ2-5|NA
TGTGCCAGCAGTTTATCGATAGAGACCCAGTACTTC
CASSLSIETQYF
>NA|TRBV2|TRBJ2-1|TRBD1
TGTGCCAGCAGAGCTACGGGACAGCTAAATCCCAATGAGCAGTTCTTC
CASRATGQLNPNEQFF
>NA|TRBV20-1|TRBJ2-7|TRBD2
TGCAGTGCTAGAGATCTTAGGACTAGCGGGAGTGGATACGAGCAGTACTTC
CSARDLRTSGSGYEQYF
>NA|TRBV11-2|TRBJ2-1|TRBD2
TGTGCCAGCAGCTTAGTAGCGGGGCTCGGGAACAATGAGCAGTTCTTC
CASSLVAGLGNNEQFF
>few|TRBV5-5|TRBJ1-1|TRBD1
TGTGCCAGCAGCTTGGTTAGACAGGGGCTAAACACTGAAGCTTTCTTT
CASSLVRQGLNTEAFF
>few|TRBV20-1|TRBJ2-7|NA
TGCAGTGCCACAATCCAACCATTGTCGCGTGAGCAGTACTTC
CSATIQPLSREQYF
>NA|TRBV24-1|TRBJ2-7|TRBD2
TGTGCCACCAGTGACGTCGGGACTAGCGGGAACGAGCAGTACTTC
CATSDVGTSGNEQYF
>few|TRBV5-1|TRBJ1-1|NA
TGCGCCAGCAGCAGTGACAGATCTCAAGCTTTCTTT
CASSSDRSQAFF
>few|TRBV29-1|TRBJ2-1|TRBD2
TGCAGCGTTGCGCTTAGCGGGAGGGCCTCCTACAATGAGCAGTTCTTC
CSVALSGRASYNEQFF
>few|TRBV5-1|TRBJ2-1|TRBD2
TGCGCCAGCAGCGTGGGACTAGCTAATGAGCAGTTCTTC
CASSVGLANEQFF
>NA|TRBV2|TRBJ1-5|NA
TGTGCCAGCAGTGAAGTGGGTATTCGGCAGCCCCAGCATTTT
CASSEVGIRQPQHF
>few|TRBV3-1|TRBJ1-1|TRBD1
TGTGCCAGCAGAACCGGGACAGCTGAAGCTTTCTTT
CASRTGTAEAFF
>few|TRBV12-3/TRBV12-4|TRBJ2-1|NA
TGTGCCAGCACCCTACGGGCTAGGACTGAGCAGTTCTTC
CASTLRARTEQFF
>few|TRBV7-3|TRBJ2-7|TRBD1
TGTGCCAGCAGCTTAACACAGGGGACCTACGAGCAGTACTTC
CASSLTQGTYEQYF
>NA|TRBV20-1|TRBJ1-3|NA
TGCAGTGCGCTGCGGCTATCTGGAAACACCATATATTTT
CSALRLSGNTIYF
>few|TRBV6-5|TRBJ1-3|NA
TGTGCCAGCAGTTCCAGACACTTCTCTGGAAACACCATATATTTT
CASSSRHFSGNTIYF
>NA|TRBV6-1|TRBJ2-5|TRBD2
TGTGCCAGCAGTGCGACTAGCAGACAAGAGACCCAGTACTTC
CASSATSRQETQYF
>NA|TRBV7-9|TRBJ2-3|TRBD2
TGTGCCAGCAGCCTAATAGCGGGAGGGGACACAGATACGCAGTATTTT
CASSLIAGGDTDTQYF
>many|TRBV5-1|TRBJ1-1|NA
TGCGCCAGCAGCTTGTATGAGACCCCGAACACTGAAGCTTTCTTT
CASSLYETPNTEAFF
>many|TRBV12-3/TRBV12-4|TRBJ2-1|TRBD2
TGTGCCAGCAGTTTATGGGCTAGCGGCCACAATGAGCAGTTCTTC
CASSLWASGHNEQFF
>NA|TRBV7-6|TRBJ2-1|NA
TGTGCCAGCAGCCTAGGGCCCAGCGGTCTTGGCTACAATGAGCAGTTCTTC
CASSLGPSGLGYNEQFF
>few|TRBV6-6|TRBJ2-7|NA
TGTGCCAGCAGTTACCGGCAGTTGTACGAGCAGTACTTC
CASSYRQLYEQYF
>few|TRBV28|TRBJ1-1|NA
TGTGCCAGCAGTTTATATTCTAAGAGGAACACTGAAGCTTTCTTT
CASSLYSKRNTEAFF
>few|TRBV9|TRBJ2-3|NA
TGTGCCAGCAGCGCCTTAGCGGATACGCAGTATTTT
CASSALADTQYF
>NA|TRBV9|TRBJ2-3|NA
TGTGCCAGCAGCGGGGGATGGGGGGCAACAGATACGCAGTATTTT
CASSGGWGATDTQYF
>few|TRBV5-1|TRBJ2-1|NA
TGCGCCAGCAGCTCCAGGGCGCAGACAAACAATGAGCAGTTCTTC
CASSSRAQTNNEQFF